This T cell receptor beta chain was observed in a study of post-analysis software for immune sequencing data. At the level of the study: Multiple sclerosis in the patients followed relapsing-remitting, secondary progressive and progressive-relapsing courses.

Unique molecular identifiers were present in the TCR beta cDNA libraries. MiXCR, applied by TCRdb to the PCR reads, yields one record per CDR3 protein. The data contain 400,000 to 500,000 distinct CDR3 sequences, approximately 39% of them singletons. The CDR3 is 15 amino acids. Germline V CDR1 and CDR2: LNHNV, YYDKDF (reference sequence). The V and J ends lost 7 bases and 3 bases, in that order; junction bases with no gene match: 9. The study's findings and limits: Five TRBV segments were significantly more frequent in patients than in controls. TRBV5-6, TRBV5-1 and TRBV20-1 were among these segments. Compared with controls, patients showed significantly lower normalized Chao1 diversity.

In regard to this clonotype: The antigen is not known.

Input material: blood. This sequence originates from a girl aged 2-10 years with multiple sclerosis. This chain links TRBV15 with TRBJ2-3; 8 bases are shared with TRBD1. CDR3 nucleotide sequence: TGTGCCACCAATGTAGCAGGGGGCGCGACAGATACGCAGTATTTT. Protein sequence: CATNVAGGATDTQYF.